This is a list of T cell receptor beta chains from one sample in a study of cytomegalovirus exposure and HLA in healthy donors. Produced via immunoSEQ multiplex PCR; TCRdb's table is partial and in-frame only. The table records about 190,000 clones, 75% to 90% of them present only once. Source material: PBMCs. Receptor source: a woman between 25 and 40 years old in good health and CMV-seronegative. Each CDR3 is given with its conserved first and last residue. The order of the fields is CDR3 protein, CDR3 DNA, J gene, clone size, V gene, D gene. The D gene is left open where the match is weak. Clone size is given for some rows only: seen once, a few or many times, or a class if the clone is expanded.

cdr3_aa: CASSVSSGTAHEQFF; cdr3_nt: TGTGCCAGTAGTGTATCGTCCGGGACAGCTCATGAGCAGTTCTTC; j_call: TRBJ2-1; clone_size: -; v_call: TRBV19; d_call: TRBD1
cdr3_aa: CASSSGRQGKSEQFF; cdr3_nt: TGTGCCAGCAGCTCGGGTAGGCAGGGTAAGAGTGAGCAGTTCTTC; j_call: TRBJ2-1; clone_size: -; v_call: TRBV5-4; d_call: -
cdr3_aa: CASSFGLVIGSYNEQFF; cdr3_nt: TGCGCCAGCAGCTTCGGACTAGTAATCGGCTCCTACAATGAGCAGTTCTTC; j_call: TRBJ2-1; clone_size: -; v_call: TRBV5-1; d_call: TRBD2
cdr3_aa: CASSLPMDTEAFF; cdr3_nt: TGTGCCAGCAGTTTGCCTATGGACACTGAAGCTTTCTTT; j_call: TRBJ1-1; clone_size: -; v_call: TRBV6-6; d_call: -
cdr3_aa: CASSLEETSGSSYNEQFF; cdr3_nt: TGTGCCAGCAGCTTGGAGGAGACTAGCGGGAGTTCCTACAATGAGCAGTTCTTC; j_call: TRBJ2-1; clone_size: -; v_call: TRBV5-8; d_call: TRBD2
cdr3_aa: CASSSSGQGANEQYF; cdr3_nt: TGTGCCAGCAGCTCGTCGGGACAGGGGGCCAACGAGCAGTACTTC; j_call: TRBJ2-7; clone_size: -; v_call: TRBV7-9; d_call: TRBD1
cdr3_aa: CASSFSYGDTEAFF; cdr3_nt: TGTGCCAGCAGCTTCTCTTACGGGGACACTGAAGCTTTCTTT; j_call: TRBJ1-1; clone_size: -; v_call: TRBV7-9; d_call: -
cdr3_aa: CASSWTGGPSEQYF; cdr3_nt: TGTGCCAGCAGCTGGACAGGGGGTCCAAGCGAGCAGTACTTC; j_call: TRBJ2-7; clone_size: few; v_call: TRBV7-8; d_call: TRBD1
cdr3_aa: CASSPGTGGRQPQHF; cdr3_nt: TGTGCCAGCAGTCCCGGGACAGGGGGCCGACAGCCCCAGCATTTT; j_call: TRBJ1-5; clone_size: -; v_call: TRBV28; d_call: TRBD1
cdr3_aa: CASRTGTGGDQPQHF; cdr3_nt: TGTGCCAGCAGAACCGGGACAGGGGGGGATCAGCCCCAGCATTTT; j_call: TRBJ1-5; clone_size: -; v_call: TRBV7-9; d_call: TRBD1
cdr3_aa: CASSLIGFGAFF; cdr3_nt: TGTGCCAGCAGCTTGATCGGGTTTGGTGCTTTCTTT; j_call: TRBJ1-1; clone_size: -; v_call: TRBV5-8; d_call: -
cdr3_aa: CATRTGRAGDTQYF; cdr3_nt: TGCGCCACTCGAACCGGGAGGGCAGGGGATACGCAGTATTTT; j_call: TRBJ2-3; clone_size: -; v_call: TRBV5-1; d_call: TRBD2
cdr3_aa: CASSEGTGFNHEQYF; cdr3_nt: TGTGCCAGCAGTGAAGGCACAGGGTTTAACCACGAGCAGTACTTC; j_call: TRBJ2-7; clone_size: -; v_call: TRBV6-1; d_call: -
cdr3_aa: CASSLVGLAGITDTQYF; cdr3_nt: TGCGCCAGCAGCTTGGTGGGCCTAGCGGGAATCACAGATACGCAGTATTTT; j_call: TRBJ2-3; clone_size: -; v_call: TRBV5-1; d_call: TRBD2
cdr3_aa: CSVDGARWDNEQFF; cdr3_nt: TGCAGCGTTGATGGGGCACGGTGGGACAATGAGCAGTTCTTC; j_call: TRBJ2-1; clone_size: -; v_call: TRBV29-1; d_call: -
cdr3_aa: CASSFLSENTEAFF; cdr3_nt: TGCGCCAGCAGCTTTTTATCAGAGAACACTGAAGCTTTCTTT; j_call: TRBJ1-1; clone_size: -; v_call: TRBV5-1; d_call: -
cdr3_aa: CATQAGPRREQYF; cdr3_nt: TGTGCCACCCAAGCGGGCCCCAGACGAGAGCAGTACTTC; j_call: TRBJ2-5; clone_size: once; v_call: TRBV27; d_call: -
cdr3_aa: CASSSTALSYEQYF; cdr3_nt: TGCGCCAGCAGCTCGACAGCGCTCTCCTACGAGCAGTACTTC; j_call: TRBJ2-7; clone_size: -; v_call: TRBV5-1; d_call: -
cdr3_aa: CASSMGDNGSYEQYF; cdr3_nt: TGTGCCAGCAGTATGGGAGATAACGGCTCCTACGAGCAGTACTTC; j_call: TRBJ2-7; clone_size: -; v_call: TRBV21-1; d_call: -
cdr3_aa: CASSVGTGNIQYF; cdr3_nt: TGCGCCAGCAGTGTGGGGACAGGGAACATTCAGTACTTC; j_call: TRBJ2-4; clone_size: once; v_call: TRBV10-1; d_call: TRBD1
cdr3_aa: CASSESAGTNYGYTF; cdr3_nt: TGCGCCAGCAGTGAGAGCGCAGGGACTAACTATGGCTACACCTTC; j_call: TRBJ1-2; clone_size: once; v_call: TRBV10-1; d_call: -
cdr3_aa: CSVFGTGNEKLFF; cdr3_nt: TGCAGCGTGTTTGGGACAGGGAATGAAAAACTGTTTTTT; j_call: TRBJ1-4; clone_size: few; v_call: TRBV29-1; d_call: TRBD1